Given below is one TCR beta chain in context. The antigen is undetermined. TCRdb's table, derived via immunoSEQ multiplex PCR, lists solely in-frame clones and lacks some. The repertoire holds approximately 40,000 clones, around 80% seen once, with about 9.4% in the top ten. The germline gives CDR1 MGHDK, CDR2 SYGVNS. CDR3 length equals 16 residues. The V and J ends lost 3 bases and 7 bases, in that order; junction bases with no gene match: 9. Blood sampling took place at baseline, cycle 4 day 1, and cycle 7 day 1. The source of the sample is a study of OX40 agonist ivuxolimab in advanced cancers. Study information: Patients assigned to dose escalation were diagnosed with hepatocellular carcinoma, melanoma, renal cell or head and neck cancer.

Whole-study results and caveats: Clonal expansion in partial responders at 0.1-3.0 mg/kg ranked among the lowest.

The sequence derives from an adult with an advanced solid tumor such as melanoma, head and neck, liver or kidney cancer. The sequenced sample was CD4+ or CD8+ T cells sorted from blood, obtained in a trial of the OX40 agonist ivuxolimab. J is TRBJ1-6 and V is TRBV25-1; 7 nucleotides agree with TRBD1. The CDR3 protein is CASSDRGPERNSPLHF. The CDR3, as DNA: TGTGCCAGCAGTGATAGGGGGCCCGAACGGAATTCACCCCTCCACTTT. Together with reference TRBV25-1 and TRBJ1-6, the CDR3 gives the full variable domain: EADIYQTPRYLVIGTGKKITLECSQTMGHDKMYWYQQDPGMELHLIHYSYGVNSTEKGDLSSESTVSRIRTEHFPLTLESARPSHTSQYLCASSDRGPERNSPLHFGNGTRLTVT.